These T cell receptor beta chains were read from a single sample in a study of neoadjuvant nivolumab and ipilimumab in lung cancer. This table comes from immunoSEQ multiplex PCR, and its TCRdb copy is limited to in-frame clones, with some not included. The data contain roughly 5,200 clones, 90% to 95% of them singletons. The sample was blood, taken after neoadjuvant nivolumab, alone or with ipilimumab, at or shortly before surgery. All receptors derive from an adult with non-small cell lung cancer. Some clones in this sample may be carry-over from other donors' samples. CDR3s include the opening cysteine and the closing phenylalanine or tryptophan. The D gene is left open where the match is weak. Clone sizes are given selectively: once, few, many, or a class where the clone is expanded.

D	V	size	J	DNA	CDR3
NA	TRBV5-8	few	TRBJ1-4	TGTGCCAGCAGCTTGGGGTCAGCCGGTGAAAAACTGTTTTTT	CASSLGSAGEKLFF
NA	TRBV5-4	NA	TRBJ2-7	TGTGCCAGCAGTACCGGGACCCTAAGCTCCTACGAGCAGTACTTC	CASSTGTLSSYEQYF
NA	TRBV5-6	NA	TRBJ2-1	TGTGCCAGCAGCACCGCCTGGGAGCAGTTCTTC	CASSTAWEQFF
NA	TRBV5-1	NA	TRBJ1-4	TGCGCCAGCAGCCCAACCCGGGGTGTAGGACAACTGTTGACTAATGAAAAACTGTTTTTT	CASSPTRGVGQLLTNEKLFF
NA	TRBV9	NA	TRBJ2-2	TGTGCCAGCGGGCCGGGCACCGGGGAGCTGTTTTTT	CASGPGTGELFF
TRBD1	TRBV19	once	TRBJ2-7	TGTGCCAGTAGACCCGGGACAGTCGCCTACGAGCAGTACTTC	CASRPGTVAYEQYF
TRBD2	TRBV19	NA	TRBJ2-7	TGTGCCAGTAGTCCCGGGACTAGCGGCACCCACGAGCAGTACTTC	CASSPGTSGTHEQYF
TRBD2	TRBV5-1	NA	TRBJ2-7	TGCGCCAGCAGCCCCGGGACTAGCGGCTTCTCCTACGAGCAGTACTTC	CASSPGTSGFSYEQYF
TRBD1	TRBV19	NA	TRBJ1-1	TGTGCCAGCCAGGACAGGGGGCGCGTAGCTTTCTTT	CASQDRGRVAFF
NA	TRBV5-8	NA	TRBJ2-7	TGTGCCAGCAGTTCCGGGCTCCGTGAGCAGTACTTC	CASSSGLREQYF
TRBD1	TRBV5-1	NA	TRBJ1-2	TGCGCCAGTCAGGGGGCAAGTGTCTATGGCTACACCTTC	CASQGASVYGYTF
NA	TRBV11-3	NA	TRBJ2-7	TGTGCCAGCAGCTGGAAGCCCCGGGACGCCTACGAGCAGTACTTC	CASSWKPRDAYEQYF
NA	TRBV4-3	NA	TRBJ2-6	TGCGCCAGCAGCCAAGAAGAGTTAAGGGGCGTCCTGACTTTC	CASSQEELRGVLTF